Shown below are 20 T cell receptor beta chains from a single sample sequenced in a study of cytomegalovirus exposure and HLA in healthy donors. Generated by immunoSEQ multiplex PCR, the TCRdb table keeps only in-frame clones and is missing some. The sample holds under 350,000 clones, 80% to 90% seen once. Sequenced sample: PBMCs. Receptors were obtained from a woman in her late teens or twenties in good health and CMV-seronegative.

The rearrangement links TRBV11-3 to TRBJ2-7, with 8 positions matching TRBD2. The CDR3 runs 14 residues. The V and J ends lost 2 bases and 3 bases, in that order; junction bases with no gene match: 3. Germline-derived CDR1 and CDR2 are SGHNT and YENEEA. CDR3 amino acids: CASSLSLAGYEQYF. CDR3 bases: TGTGCCAGCAGCTTATCGCTAGCGGGCTACGAGCAGTACTTC.

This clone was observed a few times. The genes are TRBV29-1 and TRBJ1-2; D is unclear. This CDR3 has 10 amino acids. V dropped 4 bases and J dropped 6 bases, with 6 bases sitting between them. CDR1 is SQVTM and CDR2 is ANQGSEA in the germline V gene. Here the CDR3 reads CSVAQDGYTF. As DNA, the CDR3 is TGCAGCGTTGCGCAGGATGGCTACACCTTC.

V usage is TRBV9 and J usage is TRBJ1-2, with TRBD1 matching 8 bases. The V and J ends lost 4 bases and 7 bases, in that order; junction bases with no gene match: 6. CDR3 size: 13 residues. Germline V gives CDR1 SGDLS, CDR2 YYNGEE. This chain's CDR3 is CASSKGQGGGYTF. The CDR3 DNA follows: TGTGCCAGCAGCAAAGGACAGGGAGGTGGCTACACCTTC. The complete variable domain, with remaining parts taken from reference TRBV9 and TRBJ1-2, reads DSGVTQTPKHLITATGQRVTLRCSPRSGDLSVYWYQQSLDQGLQFLIQYYNGEERAKGNILERFSAQQFPDLHSELNLSSLELGDSALYFCASSKGQGGGYTFGSGTRLTVV.

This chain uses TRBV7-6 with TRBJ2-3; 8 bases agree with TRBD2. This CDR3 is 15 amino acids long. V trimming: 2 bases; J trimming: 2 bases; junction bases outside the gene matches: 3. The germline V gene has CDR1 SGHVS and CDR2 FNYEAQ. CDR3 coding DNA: TGTGCCAGCAGCTTAACTAGCGGTGTCACAGATACGCAGTATTTT. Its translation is CASSLTSGVTDTQYF. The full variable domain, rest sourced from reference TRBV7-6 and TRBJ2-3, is GAGVSQSPRYKVTKRGQDVALRCDPISGHVSLYWYRQALGQGPEFLTYFNYEAQQDKSGLPNDRFSAERPEGSISTLTIQRTEQRDSAMYRCASSLTSGVTDTQYFGPGTRLTVL.

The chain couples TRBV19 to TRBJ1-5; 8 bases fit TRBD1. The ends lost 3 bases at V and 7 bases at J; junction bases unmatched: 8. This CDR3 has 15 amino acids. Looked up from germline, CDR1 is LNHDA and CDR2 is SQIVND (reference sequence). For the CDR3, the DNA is TGTGCCAGTAGTATGACTGGACAGGGTAGACAGCCCCAGCATTTT. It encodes CASSMTGQGRQPQHF.

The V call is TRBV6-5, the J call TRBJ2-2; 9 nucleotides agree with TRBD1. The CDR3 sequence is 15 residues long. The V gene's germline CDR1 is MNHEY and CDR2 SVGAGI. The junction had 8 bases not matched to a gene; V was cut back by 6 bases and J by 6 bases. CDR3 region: CASRDGTGFAGELFF. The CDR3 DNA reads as TGTGCCAGCAGAGACGGGACAGGGTTCGCCGGGGAGCTGTTTTTT.

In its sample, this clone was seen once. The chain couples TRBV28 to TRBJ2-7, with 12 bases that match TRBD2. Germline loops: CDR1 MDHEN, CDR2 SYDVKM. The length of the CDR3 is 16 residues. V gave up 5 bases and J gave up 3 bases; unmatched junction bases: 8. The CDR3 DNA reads TGTGCCAGCAGTACGACTAGCGGGGGCGGTTTCTACGAGCAGTACTTC. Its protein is CASSTTSGGGFYEQYF.

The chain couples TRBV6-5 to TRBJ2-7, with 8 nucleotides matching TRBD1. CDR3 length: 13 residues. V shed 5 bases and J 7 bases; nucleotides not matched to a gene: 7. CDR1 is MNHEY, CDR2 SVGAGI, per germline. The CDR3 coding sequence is TGTGCCAGCAGTAAGACAGGGGTGGGGGAGCAGTACTTC. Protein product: CASSKTGVGEQYF.

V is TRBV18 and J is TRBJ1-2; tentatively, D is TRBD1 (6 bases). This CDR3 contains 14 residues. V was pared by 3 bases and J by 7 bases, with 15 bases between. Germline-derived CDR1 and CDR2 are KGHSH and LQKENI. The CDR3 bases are TGTGCCAGCTCACCGGATACAGGGATCAGTGGCTACACCTTC. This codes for CASSPDTGISGYTF.

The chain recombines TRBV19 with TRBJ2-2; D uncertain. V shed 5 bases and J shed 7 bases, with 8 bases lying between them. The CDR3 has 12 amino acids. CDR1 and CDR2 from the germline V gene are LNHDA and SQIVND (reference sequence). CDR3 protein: CASSSYGGELFF. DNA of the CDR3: TGTGCCAGTAGTTCTTACGGCGGGGAGCTGTTTTTT.

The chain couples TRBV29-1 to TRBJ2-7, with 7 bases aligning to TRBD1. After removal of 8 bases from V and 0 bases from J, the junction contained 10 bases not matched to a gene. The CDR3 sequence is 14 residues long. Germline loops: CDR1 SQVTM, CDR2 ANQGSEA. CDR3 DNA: TGCAGCATCATGCTGGGACAGTCCTCCTACGAGCAGTACTTC. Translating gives CSIMLGQSSYEQYF.

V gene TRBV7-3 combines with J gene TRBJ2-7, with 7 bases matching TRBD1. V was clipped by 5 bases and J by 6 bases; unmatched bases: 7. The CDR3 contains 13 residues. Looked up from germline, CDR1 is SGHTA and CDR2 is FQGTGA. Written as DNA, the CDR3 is TGTGCCAGCAGCCCAGGGGACAGTTTCGAGCAGTACTTC. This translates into CASSPGDSFEQYF.

CDR3 coding DNA: TGCGCCAGCAGCCAGACCGGGACTAGACGGACCGGGGAGCTGTTTTTT. It encodes CASSQTGTRRTGELFF. V usage is TRBV4-3 and J usage is TRBJ2-2; TRBD2 matches at 8 bases. With 3 bases clipped from V and 5 bases from J, the junction kept 8 bases outside the gene matches. The CDR3 loop spans 16 amino acids. Per the germline V gene, CDR1 is LGHNA and CDR2 is YSLEER.

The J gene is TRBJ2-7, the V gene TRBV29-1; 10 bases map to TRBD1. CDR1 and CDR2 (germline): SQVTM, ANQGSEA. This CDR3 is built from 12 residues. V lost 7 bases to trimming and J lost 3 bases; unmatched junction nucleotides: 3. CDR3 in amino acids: CSGRTGGYEQYF. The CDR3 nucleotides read TGCAGCGGTAGGACAGGGGGCTACGAGCAGTACTTC.

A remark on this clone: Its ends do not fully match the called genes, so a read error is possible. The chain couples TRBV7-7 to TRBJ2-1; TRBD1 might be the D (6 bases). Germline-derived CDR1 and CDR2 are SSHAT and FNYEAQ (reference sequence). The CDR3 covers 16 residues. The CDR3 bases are TGTGCTAGCAGCCTTAGACGGTCGCAGGGGTTTGATGAGCAGTTCTTC. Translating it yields CASSLRRSQGFDEQFF.

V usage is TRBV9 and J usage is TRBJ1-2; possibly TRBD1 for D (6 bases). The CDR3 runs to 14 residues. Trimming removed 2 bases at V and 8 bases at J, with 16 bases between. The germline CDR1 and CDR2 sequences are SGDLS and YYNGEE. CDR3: CASSVEGQPRGYTF. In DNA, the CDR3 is TGTGCCAGCAGCGTTGAAGGACAGCCTCGCGGCTACACCTTC.

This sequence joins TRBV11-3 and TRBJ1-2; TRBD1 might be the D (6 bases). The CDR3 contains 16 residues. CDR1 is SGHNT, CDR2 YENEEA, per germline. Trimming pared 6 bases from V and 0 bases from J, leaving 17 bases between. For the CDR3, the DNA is TGTGCCAGCAGGCCTCCGGACAGTTGGGCTAACTATGGCTACACCTTC. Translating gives CASRPPDSWANYGYTF.

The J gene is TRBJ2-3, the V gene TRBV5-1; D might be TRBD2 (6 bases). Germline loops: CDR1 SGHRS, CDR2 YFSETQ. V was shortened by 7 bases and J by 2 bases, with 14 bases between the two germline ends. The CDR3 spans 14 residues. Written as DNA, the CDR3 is TGCGCCAGCGTTTCCGGAGGGCCCACAGATACGCAGTATTTT. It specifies CASVSGGPTDTQYF. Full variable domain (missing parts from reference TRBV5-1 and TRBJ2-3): KAGVTQTPRYLIKTRGQQVTLSCSPISGHRSVSWYQQTPGQGLQFLFEYFSETQRNKGNFPGRFSGRQFSNSRSEMNVSTLELGDSALYLCASVSGGPTDTQYFGPGTRLTVL.

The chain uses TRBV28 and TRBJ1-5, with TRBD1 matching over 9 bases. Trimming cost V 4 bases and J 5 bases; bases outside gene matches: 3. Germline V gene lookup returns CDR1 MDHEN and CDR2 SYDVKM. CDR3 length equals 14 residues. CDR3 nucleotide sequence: TGTGCCAGCAGTTGGACAGGGGCGGATCAGCCCCAGCATTTT. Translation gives CASSWTGADQPQHF. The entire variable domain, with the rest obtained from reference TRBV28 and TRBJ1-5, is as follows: DVKVTQSSRYLVKRTGEKVFLECVQDMDHENMFWYRQDPGLGLRLIYFSYDVKMKEKGDIPEGYSVSREKKERFSLILESASTNQTSMYLCASSWTGADQPQHFGDGTRLSIL.

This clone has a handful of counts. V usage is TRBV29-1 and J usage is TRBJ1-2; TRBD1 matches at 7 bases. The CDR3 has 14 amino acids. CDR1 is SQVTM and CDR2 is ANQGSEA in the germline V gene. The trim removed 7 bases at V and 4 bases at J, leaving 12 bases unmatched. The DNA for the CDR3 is TGCAGCGGAGACAGGGCCCCCTCCGCCTATGGCTACACCTTC. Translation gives CSGDRAPSAYGYTF.